This T cell receptor beta chain was retrieved from a study of OX40 agonist ivuxolimab in advanced cancers. As for the study in general: In this cohort, patients received ivuxolimab, an agonistic anti-OX40 (CD134) antibody. Partial responses, seen in three patients, involved one hepatocellular carcinoma and two cutaneous melanomas. Whole-study findings and limits: Nonresponders included some who also had low normalized T-cell clonal expansion.

Details on this clone: Its antigen is still unknown.

Produced via immunoSEQ multiplex PCR; TCRdb's table is partial and in-frame only. The sample comprises about 93,000 clones, roughly 94% of which are singletons, and about 2.4% rests with the top ten. The sequence came from an adult with an advanced solid tumor such as melanoma, head and neck, liver or kidney cancer. Sequencing was performed on CD4+ or CD8+ T cells sorted from blood, taken in a trial of the OX40 agonist ivuxolimab.

This chain's CDR3 is CASSLSGENQPQHF. As DNA, the CDR3 is TGCGCCAGCAGCTTGTCAGGGGAAAATCAGCCCCAGCATTTT. This sequence joins TRBV5-1 and TRBJ1-5, with TRBD1 as a possible D gene (6 bases). Trimming took 1 base from V and 4 from J, leaving 9 bases between them. CDR3 size: 14 residues. From germline, CDR1 is SGHRS and CDR2 YFSETQ.